Each of the 4 T cell receptor beta chains below was sequenced from the same sample in a study of PD-L1 blockade in urothelial cancer. Data came from immunoSEQ multiplex PCR; TCRdb stores just in-frame clones and leaves some out. The table includes 25,000 to 30,000 clones, around nine tenths detected once. This material consisted of PBMCs, taken around atezolizumab (anti-PD-L1) treatment. The origin of the receptors is a man aged 50 to 60 with urothelial cancer.

V gene TRBV30 combines with J gene TRBJ2-7; the match to TRBD1 covers 7 bases. Germline V gives CDR1 GTSNPN, CDR2 SVGIG (reference sequence). This CDR3 spans 13 amino acids. V gave up 8 bases and J gave up 2 bases; unmatched junction bases: 9. The CDR3 nucleotides are TGTGCCGGCAACCGGGACAGCGCCTACGAGCAGTACTTC. It codes for CAGNRDSAYEQYF.

The chain recombines TRBV19 with TRBJ2-6, with unresolved D. V gave up 6 bases and J gave up 3 bases, with 12 bases separating them. Germline V gives CDR1 LNHDA, CDR2 SQIVND (reference sequence). This CDR3 is built from 15 residues. CDR3 sequence (DNA): TGTGCCAGTAGCCTAACTCGAGGTGGGGCCAACGTCCTGACTTTC. It codes for CASSLTRGGANVLTF.

A few counts support this clone. Here the CDR3 reads CSVRDRGFSNEQFF. Written as DNA, the CDR3 is TGCAGCGTTCGTGACAGGGGTTTCTCCAATGAGCAGTTCTTC. The V and J genes are TRBV29-1 and TRBJ2-1; 8 bases line up with TRBD1. CDR1 is SQVTM and CDR2 is ANQGSEA in the germline V gene. The trim removed 5 bases at V and 6 bases at J, leaving 9 bases unmatched. CDR3 length: 14 amino acids.

The chain is built from TRBV7-2 and TRBJ2-2; D may be TRBD2 (7 bases). This CDR3 contains 15 residues. Between the trimmed V and J ends, which lost 4 bases and 7 bases, there was a span of 16 bases. Germline loops: CDR1 SGHTA, CDR2 FQGNSA. The CDR3 DNA follows: TGTGCCAGCAGCTGGGGCGGCGGGGGCTACGGGGAGCTGTTTTTT. This gives the protein CASSWGGGGYGELFF.